These T cell receptor beta chains were read from a single sample in a study of T cells in Graves' hyperthyroidism and ophthalmopathy. TCRdb fed the multiplex PCR reads into MiXCR, producing one record per CDR3 protein. Of hundreds of thousands of distinct CDR3 sequences in the sample, 15% to 17% were seen once. The sequencing input was blood. The source of these receptors is a woman under 30 with Graves' hyperthyroidism. Each CDR3 is given with its conserved first and last residue. A D gene is named only where the DNA matches it firmly. Expanded clones are given a class, and other clones once, few, many or no size at all.

clone size	D gene	J gene	V gene	CDR3 DNA	CDR3 protein
-	-	TRBJ1-4	TRBV4-2	TGTGCCAGCAGCCAAGATAGGACAGTGATTGAAAAACTGTTTTTT	CASSQDRTVIEKLFF
-	-	TRBJ1-3	TRBV14	TGTGCCAGCAGCCAGAAGGAAAACACCATATATTTT	CASSQKENTIYF
many	-	TRBJ2-7	TRBV10-3	TGTGCCATCAGTGCAGGAGCGAGAGAGCAGTACTTC	CAISAGAREQYF
many	TRBD1	TRBJ1-2	TRBV20-1	TGCAGTGCTAGTCCGGGACAGGCATATGGCTACACCTTC	CSASPGQAYGYTF
-	TRBD2	TRBJ2-1	TRBV20-1	TGCAGTGCTAGAGATCGGTCGAGTAGCGGGTACAATGAGCAGTTCTTC	CSARDRSSSGYNEQFF
few	-	TRBJ2-3	TRBV4-1	TGCGCCAGCAGCCCCCGGTCCGAGGAAATAGATACGCAGTATTTT	CASSPRSEEIDTQYF
many	TRBD1	TRBJ1-2	TRBV2	TGTGCCAGCACCGGACAGGGGGTATATGGCTACACCTTC	CASTGQGVYGYTF
-	-	TRBJ1-6	TRBV2	TGTGCCAGCAGTGAACTCGGTTCACCCCTCCACTTT	CASSELGSPLHF
-	-	TRBJ1-6	TRBV6-6	TGTGCCAGCAGTTACTCACGGACAGTCGGCAATTCACCCCTCCACTTT	CASSYSRTVGNSPLHF
-	-	TRBJ2-3	TRBV6-2/TRBV6-3	TGTGCCAGCCAGGGCAGACTGGGAGAGTTGGGGAGTTGGGGTGGGCAGTATTTT	CASQGRLGELGSWGGQYF
-	-	TRBJ2-7	TRBV10-3	TGTGCCATCAGTTCCCCGAGGGGGGGGGGGGCCTCCGAGCAGTACTTC	CAISSPRGGGASEQYF
many	-	TRBJ2-1	TRBV6-1	TGTGCCAGCATCATTAACGGGGTACGAGGAGCCGAGCAGTTCTTC	CASIINGVRGAEQFF
many	-	TRBJ1-1	TRBV2	TGTGCCAGCAGGGTCGGGATGAACACTGAAGCTTTCTTT	CASRVGMNTEAFF
-	-	TRBJ1-3	TRBV19	TGTGCCAGTACCCTCCTATCGGGTGGCAGCTCTGGAAACACCATATATTTT	CASTLLSGGSSGNTIYF
many	-	TRBJ1-6	TRBV6-1	TGTGCCAGCAGTCGGCAGGGTTATTCACCCCTCCACTTT	CASSRQGYSPLHF
many	-	TRBJ1-1	TRBV12-3/TRBV12-4	TGTGCCAGCAGTCCCCCCGGCCTTAGGGACACTGAAGCTTTCTTT	CASSPPGLRDTEAFF
many	TRBD2	TRBJ2-3	TRBV28	TGTGCCAGCAACCAACGGACTAGCGGGAGTAGAGATACGCAGTATTTT	CASNQRTSGSRDTQYF
few	TRBD2	TRBJ2-1	TRBV12-3/TRBV12-4	TGTGCCAGCAGTAGAGCCGCGGGACTAGGGGGGAAGAATGAGCAGTTCTTC	CASSRAAGLGGKNEQFF
many	TRBD2	TRBJ2-3	TRBV20-1	TGCAGTGCCACCCAGCGGGAAGTTTCAGATACGCAGTATTTT	CSATQREVSDTQYF
many	-	TRBJ1-1	TRBV6-1	TGTGCCAGCAGCCAAACGGGGGGGAACACTGAAGCTTTCTTT	CASSQTGGNTEAFF
many	-	TRBJ1-2	TRBV13	TGTGCCAGCAGTAATGGAGGGGATGGCTATGGCTACACCTTC	CASSNGGDGYGYTF
once	-	TRBJ2-7	TRBV28	TGTGCCAGCAGTTTATTCGGGGGGCACGGCCCCTACGAGCAGTACTTC	CASSLFGGHGPYEQYF
many	-	TRBJ2-7	TRBV7-9	TGTGCCAGCAGCTTCGGGACATACTACGAGCAGTACTTC	CASSFGTYYEQYF
few	TRBD2	TRBJ2-1	TRBV3-1	TGTGCCAGCAGCCACCTAGCGGGAGGAAACGAGCAGTTCTTC	CASSHLAGGNEQFF
few	-	TRBJ1-4	TRBV10-2	TGCGCCAGCAAAGAACAGGCTAATGAAAAACTGTTTTTT	CASKEQANEKLFF
many	-	TRBJ2-2	TRBV3-1	TGTGCCAGCAGCCAAGATTGGGGGGCCTCCGGGGAGCTGTTTTTT	CASSQDWGASGELFF
many	-	TRBJ1-1	TRBV20-1	TGCAGTGCCGCGGGCCCTGTTCGGGGCACTGAAGCTTTCTTT	CSAAGPVRGTEAFF
-	TRBD2	TRBJ2-1	TRBV15	TGTGCCACCAGCAGAGTGGGACTAGCTGTGAATGAGCAGTTCTTC	CATSRVGLAVNEQFF
many	TRBD1	TRBJ2-3	TRBV10-3	TGTGCCATCAGTACTGGGACAGCTTCATTCACAGATACGCAGTATTTT	CAISTGTASFTDTQYF
many	-	TRBJ1-2	TRBV20-1	TGCTATGTTTGGAAGGGTAGCTATGGCTACACCTTC	CYVWKGSYGYTF
many	-	TRBJ1-6	TRBV12-3/TRBV12-4	TGTGCCAGCAGTTTAGGGGTAGGGAGCTCCTATAATTCACCCCTCCACTTT	CASSLGVGSSYNSPLHF
many	-	TRBJ1-5	TRBV28	TGTGCCAGCAGTCTTCCATTGACAGCGCGAGAGCCCCAGCATTTT	CASSLPLTAREPQHF
-	-	TRBJ2-2	TRBV2	TGTGCCAGCAGGACGGAACTGAACACCGGGGAGCTGTTTTTT	CASRTELNTGELFF
-	-	TRBJ2-1	TRBV7-9	TGTGCCAGCAGCCCTAGAGGCGACTACAATGAGCAGTTCTTC	CASSPRGDYNEQFF
many	-	TRBJ1-1	TRBV19	TGTGCCAGTAGTTCCGCCCGGGGGAACACTGAAGCTTTCTTT	CASSSARGNTEAFF
many	-	TRBJ2-5	TRBV9	TGTGCCAGCAGCGTAGATGGGCGGGGGCTACGGGAGACCCAGTACTTC	CASSVDGRGLRETQYF
few	-	TRBJ1-2	TRBV10-3	TGTGCCATCTCCCTAGACAGGACCTATGGCTACACCTTC	CAISLDRTYGYTF
many	TRBD2	TRBJ2-2	TRBV10-3	TGTGCCATCAGCCCTAGCGGTTACAAACCGAACACCGGGGAGCTGTTTTTT	CAISPSGYKPNTGELFF
few	TRBD1	TRBJ2-7	TRBV4-3	TGCGCCAGCAGCCAGACGTTCCGGGACAGGGGATACGAGCAGTACTTC	CASSQTFRDRGYEQYF
many	-	TRBJ1-5	TRBV20-1	TGCAGTGTAAAGAGGGGGTCGGGGAATCAGCCCCAGCATTTT	CSVKRGSGNQPQHF
many	-	TRBJ1-1	TRBV20-1	TGCAGTGCTAGAGATCACCAGAACACTGAAGCTTTCTTT	CSARDHQNTEAFF
-	TRBD1	TRBJ1-1	TRBV7-9	TGTGCCAGCAGCTTAGAGACAGGGGGTCGCACTGAAGCTTTCTTT	CASSLETGGRTEAFF
-	TRBD1	TRBJ1-4	TRBV12-3/TRBV12-4	TGTGCCAGCAGTGTCACCCGGGACAGCAGTGCGACTAATGAAAAACTGTTTTTT	CASSVTRDSSATNEKLFF